The sequence of this TCR beta chain was determined in a study of T cells in localized non-small cell lung cancer. Assay used: immunoSEQ multiplex PCR; TCRdb lists only in-frame clones, some missing. The table has 15,000 to 25,000 clones, around 89% seen once. The CDR3 contains 19 residues. Trimming cost V 0 bases and J 3 bases; bases outside gene matches: 10. Germline lookup yields CDR1 MGHRA and CDR2 YSYEKL. Concerning this clone: As yet, its antigen is unknown.

Findings and limits, study-wide: Heterogeneity is still possible, as just one tumor region was sequenced. Higher blood T cell density tracked longer overall survival.

This sequence originates from a man aged 40 to 70 with stage I lung adenocarcinoma. The gene calls are TRBV4-1 and TRBJ2-7, with 14 bases identical to TRBD2. Material: peripheral blood, obtained before any cancer treatment. The CDR3 region has the DNA TGCGCCAGCAGCCAAGATTCCCTCCCGACTAGCGGGGGGGGCTACGAGCAGTACTTC. Translation gives CASSQDSLPTSGGGYEQYF.